This TCR beta chain was profiled in a study of beta chain features in type 1 diabetes. Study summary: Cell yields, age and gender were similar between patients and healthy donors.

Since all of the isolated RNA was reverse transcribed, expressed TCRB transcripts were what got sequenced. Data came from immunoSEQ multiplex PCR; TCRdb stores just in-frame clones and leaves some out. Found here are almost 350,000 clones, about 19% of them singletons; the top ten hold under 0.05%. This clone was observed once. What it binds is not known. Germline V CDR1 and CDR2: LGHNA, YSLEER. V gave up 3 bases and J gave up 5 bases, with 11 bases separating them. The CDR3 is 15 amino acids. Findings and caveats of the study: Fewer insertions but more deletions were seen at VDJ junctions in type 1 diabetes patients. Whatever favoring of shorter templates PCR might show would apply equally to patients and controls. Patients' naive, central memory and regulatory TCRB repertoires appeared more alike than those of healthy donors.

The source is a young woman in good health. Material: naive CD4+ T cells from blood. The rearrangement joins TRBV4-3 to TRBJ1-6; D might be TRBD1 (6 bases). The CDR3, as DNA: TGCGCCAGCAGCCACGACAGGAGACATAATTCACCCCTCCACTTT. Translated: CASSHDRRHNSPLHF.